The subject of this entry is one T cell receptor beta chain. The sample originates from a study of shared clonotypes between healthy human individuals. The data were produced by immunoSEQ multiplex PCR, yet TCRdb's version contains in-frame clones alone and is incomplete. The table shows some 2,100,000 clones, with approximately 94% occurring only once. The germline V gene encodes CDR1 ENHRY and CDR2 SYGVKD. The CDR3 contains 12 residues. Trimming pared 8 bases from V and 2 bases from J, leaving 10 bases between. This clonotype was obtained from a man aged 18-30 years in good health. Sequencing input: naive CD4+ T cells sorted from blood. The subset is: CD45RA+ positively selected. V gene TRBV10-3 combines with J gene TRBJ2-7; unclear D gene. This CDR3 is CAILNEAYEQYF. The CDR3 nucleotides are TGTGCCATCTTGAACGAGGCCTACGAGCAGTACTTC.